The source of this T cell receptor beta chain is a study of technical replicates of blood from several donors. Here immunoSEQ multiplex PCR was the method, and the copy in TCRdb shows in-frame clones only, minus some. The sample lists some 71,000 clones, approximately 97% occurring once. This CDR3 is 13 amino acids long. The V segment lost 5 bases and the J segment 12 bases; nucleotides outside the gene matches: 11. Germline values: CDR1 MDHEN, CDR2 SYDVKM. The sample was T cells isolated from PBMCs. The J gene is TRBJ1-1, the V gene TRBV28, with 8 bases lining up with TRBD1. The clonotype originates from a human donor in good health. The CDR3 here is CASSVLRGRLTFF. The CDR3 DNA reads as TGTGCCAGCAGTGTACTCAGGGGGCGGCTGACTTTCTTT. The full variable domain, with the rest looked up from reference TRBV28 and TRBJ1-1, is DVKVTQSSRYLVKRTGEKVFLECVQDMDHENMFWYRQDPGLGLRLIYFSYDVKMKEKGDIPEGYSVSREKKERFSLILESASTNQTSMYLCASSVLRGRLTFFGQGTRLTVV.